Given below is one T cell receptor beta chain in context. This clonotype has a count of ten or more. Its antigen remains unidentified. Within one base of it there is no much larger clone, and no base qualities were kept. The sample comes from a study of neurological immune-mediated disorders (dated by TCRdb to the late 2010s). General notes on the study: Peripheral blood TCR-beta repertoires from HTLV-I-associated myelopathy (HAM/TSP) patients, multiple sclerosis patients and healthy controls were compared by UMI-based sequencing. Alongside PBMC samples, the set of 80 to 130 TCR-beta libraries contained longitudinal samples, technical triplicates, and paired CD4+ and CD8+ T-cell subsets that had been sorted. The cohort was made up of 60 to 75 subjects, consisting of about 15 HAM/TSP patients, some 35 multiple sclerosis patients and about 20 healthy controls. Longitudinal HAM/TSP donors and healthy donors each had 3 time-points at intervals of roughly 3-40 months.

General study outcomes and caveats: Expanded clones from different subjects shared no identical CDR3 amino acid sequences, which suggests that TCR-beta repertoires were private in all groups. TCR clonal expansion was highest in HAM/TSP patients and lowest in MS patients, with MS patients falling below even healthy controls.

To synthesize cDNA, template-switch 5'RACE was performed with a primer carrying a 10-nucleotide random unique molecular identifier so that each TCR transcript was tagged. Every sequencing run covered 15-18 subjects and yielded more than 180 million TCR-beta sequences. The RNeasy kit was used for extraction of total RNA. The KAPA Real-time Library Amplification kit was used to amplify TCR-beta VDJ regions with primers for the TCR constant region and the 5'RACE anchor. Sample indexes and Illumina adaptors were added in a first PCR, and a second PCR then increased library yield. The roughly 650 bp TCR product was size-selected on a 2% E-gel SizeSelection system after Ampure bead purification. Before pooling, libraries had their quality checked on a Bioanalyzer, their concentration measured with Qubit, and their quantity determined with the Kapa Library Quantification kit. Paired-end 2 x 150 bp sequencing of the libraries was performed on an Illumina HiSeq 2500. To increase sequence diversity, about 25-31% phiX was spiked into each library pool. The original methods were these. Quality-filtered reads were processed with the UMI-based MiGEC pipeline, which removed over 80% of raw TCR sequences during error correction. VDJ genes were aligned to IMGT germline references, and clonotypes were defined by unique CDR3 amino acid sequence plus V-J genes. Clonal expansion, Shannon diversity and CDR3 relatedness were evaluated with VDJtools (CalcPairwiseDistances, ClusterSamples), while phylogenetic trees were built in CLCbio workbench. Clones with at least 8 unique UMIs were defined as expanded, with this threshold being based on coefficient-of-variation modelling across technical triplicates. TCRdb cleaned the public reads at Q25 with fastp, built clones with MiXCR and kept in-frame beta chains. Identical CDR3 protein sequences are pooled into one entry, listed with their most common genes and DNA. TCRdb assigned the V and J calls; the authors' analysis was not used. This sample is represented by 81,000 or so distinct CDR3 sequences; around 13% of them were singletons. Just under 5% of the sample comes from the top ten.

What the time point label conveys for this sample: longitudinal time-point 2. For the unsorted PBMC libraries, 2 million PBMCs were stored in RNAlater at -80 degrees C until RNA extraction and were used to generate the libraries. Peripheral blood underwent Ficoll-Hypaque density gradient centrifugation to isolate PBMCs, which were then cryopreserved in liquid nitrogen. Sequenced input: PBMCs. This receptor was identified in a female donor with HTLV-1-associated myelopathy (HAM/TSP).

The DNA is as follows: TGCAGCGTTGCGCAGGTCGTAGGGACTAGCTCCTACAATGAGCAGTTCTTC. This gives the protein CSVAQVVGTSSYNEQFF. The rearrangement combines TRBV29-1 with TRBJ2-1, with 8 bases aligning to TRBD2. From cysteine to phenylalanine, the CDR3 is 17 amino acids long. CDR3 DNA only is kept here, 51 bases in frame from base 1. The germline V and J ends show losses of 4 bases and 0 bases respectively, and no gene match explains 11 bases of the junction. The germline V gene sets CDR1 to SQVTM and CDR2 to ANQGSEA.